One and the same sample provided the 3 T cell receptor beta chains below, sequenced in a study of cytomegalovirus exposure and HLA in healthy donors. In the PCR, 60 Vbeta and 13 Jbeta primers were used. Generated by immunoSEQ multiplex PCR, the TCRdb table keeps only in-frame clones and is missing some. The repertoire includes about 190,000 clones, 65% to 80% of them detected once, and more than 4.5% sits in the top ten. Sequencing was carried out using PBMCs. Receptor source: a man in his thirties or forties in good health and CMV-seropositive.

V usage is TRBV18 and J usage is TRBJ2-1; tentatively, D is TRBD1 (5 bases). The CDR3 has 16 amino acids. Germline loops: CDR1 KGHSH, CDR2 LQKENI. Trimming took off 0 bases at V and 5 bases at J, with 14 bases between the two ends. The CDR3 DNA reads TGTGCCAGCTCACCACCTACGCAGGGTGTCGACAATGAGCAGTTCTTC. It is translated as CASSPPTQGVDNEQFF.

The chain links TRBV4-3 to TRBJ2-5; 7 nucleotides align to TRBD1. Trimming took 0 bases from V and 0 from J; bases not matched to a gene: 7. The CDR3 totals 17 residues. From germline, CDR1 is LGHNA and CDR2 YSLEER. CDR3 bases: TGCGCCAGCAGCCAAGATCTCACCGGGACAGACCAAGAGACCCAGTACTTC. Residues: CASSQDLTGTDQETQYF.

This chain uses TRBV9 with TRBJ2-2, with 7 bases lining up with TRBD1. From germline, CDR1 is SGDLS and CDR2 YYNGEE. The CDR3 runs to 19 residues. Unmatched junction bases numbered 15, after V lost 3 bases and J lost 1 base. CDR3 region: CASSANSGTAFKNTGELFF. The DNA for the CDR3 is TGTGCCAGCAGCGCTAACTCCGGGACAGCGTTCAAGAACACCGGGGAGCTGTTTTTT.